This T cell receptor beta chain comes out of a study of cytomegalovirus exposure and HLA in healthy donors. This clone turned up a few times. Primers included in the PCR were 60 Vbeta and 13 Jbeta primers. The table came from immunoSEQ multiplex PCR; TCRdb's copy has only in-frame clones and leaves some out. The sample has roughly 88,000 clones, approximately 80% seen once; the top ten hold less than 6%. J was trimmed by 4 bases and V by 2 bases; bases with no gene match: 4. The CDR3 spans 14 residues. Germline values: CDR1 PRHDT, CDR2 FYEKMQ (reference sequence). Sample: PBMCs. This TCR was recovered from a man aged 30-40 years in good health and CMV-seropositive. The chain uses TRBV13 and TRBJ2-7; TRBD2 agrees at 8 bases. CDR3 sequence (DNA): TGTGCCAGCAGCTTAAGCGGGAGCCGGTACGAGCAGTACTTC. Its protein is CASSLSGSRYEQYF.